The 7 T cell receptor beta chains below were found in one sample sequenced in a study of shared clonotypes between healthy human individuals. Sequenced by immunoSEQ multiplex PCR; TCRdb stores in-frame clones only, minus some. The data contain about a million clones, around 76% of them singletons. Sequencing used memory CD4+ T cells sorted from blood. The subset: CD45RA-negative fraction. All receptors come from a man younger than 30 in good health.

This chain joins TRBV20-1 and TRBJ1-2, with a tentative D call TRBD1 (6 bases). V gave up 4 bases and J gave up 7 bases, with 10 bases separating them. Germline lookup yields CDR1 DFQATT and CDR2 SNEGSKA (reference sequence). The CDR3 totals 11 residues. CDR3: CSAKGGPGYTF. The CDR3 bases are TGCAGTGCTAAGGGGGGTCCTGGCTACACCTTC.

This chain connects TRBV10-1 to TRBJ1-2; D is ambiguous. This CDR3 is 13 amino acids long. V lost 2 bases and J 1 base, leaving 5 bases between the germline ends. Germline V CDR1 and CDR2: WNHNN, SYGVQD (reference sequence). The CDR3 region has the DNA TGCGCCAGCAGTGAGGATATTAACTATGGCTACACCTTC. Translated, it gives CASSEDINYGYTF.

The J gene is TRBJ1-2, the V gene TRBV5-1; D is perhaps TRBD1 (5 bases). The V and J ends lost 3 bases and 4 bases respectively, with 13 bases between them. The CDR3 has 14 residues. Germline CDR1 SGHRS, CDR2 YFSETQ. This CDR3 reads CASSSSGTSYGYTF. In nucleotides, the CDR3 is TGCGCCAGCAGCTCATCCGGGACCAGCTATGGCTACACCTTC.

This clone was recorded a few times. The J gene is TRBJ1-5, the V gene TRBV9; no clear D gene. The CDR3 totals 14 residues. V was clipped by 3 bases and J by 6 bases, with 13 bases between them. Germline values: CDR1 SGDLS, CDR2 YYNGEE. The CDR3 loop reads CASSADGMGQPQHF. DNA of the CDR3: TGTGCCAGCAGCGCAGACGGCATGGGTCAGCCCCAGCATTTT.

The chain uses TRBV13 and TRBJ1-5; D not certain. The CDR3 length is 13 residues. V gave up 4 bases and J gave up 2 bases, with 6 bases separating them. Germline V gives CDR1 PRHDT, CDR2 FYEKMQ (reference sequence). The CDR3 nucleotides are TGTGCCAGCAGCTCCGGAGGCAATCAGCCCCAGCATTTT. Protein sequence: CASSSGGNQPQHF. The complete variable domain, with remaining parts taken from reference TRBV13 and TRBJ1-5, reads AAGVIQSPRHLIKEKRETATLKCYPIPRHDTVYWYQQGPGQDPQFLISFYEKMQSDKGSIPDRFSAQQFSDYHSELNMSSLELGDSALYFCASSSGGNQPQHFGDGTRLSIL.

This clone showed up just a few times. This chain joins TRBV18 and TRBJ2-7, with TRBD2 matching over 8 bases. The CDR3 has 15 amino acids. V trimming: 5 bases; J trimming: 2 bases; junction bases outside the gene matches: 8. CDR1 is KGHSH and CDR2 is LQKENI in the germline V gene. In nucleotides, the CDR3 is TGTGCCAGCTCATTCTCTCGGGGGGGTCCCTACGAGCAGTACTTC. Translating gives CASSFSRGGPYEQYF.

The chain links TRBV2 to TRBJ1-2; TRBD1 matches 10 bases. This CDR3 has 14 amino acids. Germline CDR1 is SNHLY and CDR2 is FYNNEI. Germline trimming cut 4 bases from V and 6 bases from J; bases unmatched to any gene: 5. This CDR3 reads CASSVLGTGDGYTF. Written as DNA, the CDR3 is TGTGCCAGCAGTGTCCTCGGGACAGGGGATGGCTACACCTTC.